This TCR beta chain was identified in a study of Ad26.COV2.S vaccination and SARS-CoV-2 variants (dated by TCRdb to the early 2020s). Study-level background: Vaccine-arm donors were drawn from COV1001, a multicentre, randomized, double-blind, placebo-controlled phase I-IIa trial of Ad26.COV2.S in healthy adults. Trial participants were randomized into five groups of five: low-dose or high-dose Ad26.COV2.S given once or twice, or placebo on both occasions. The TCR-sequenced set comprised about 30 samples: around 20 Ad26.COV2.S vaccine recipients, 5 placebo recipients and 8 SARS-CoV-2 convalescent individuals. Blinding of investigators to trial group allocation was maintained during experiments and outcome assessment. Sequencing of the TCRbeta repertoire served to evaluate the specificity and breadth of SARS-CoV-2-reactive T cell receptors following Ad26.COV2.S vaccination. Ad26.COV2.S was administered intramuscularly at 5 x 10^10 or 1 x 10^11 viral particles, either as a single shot or as two shots given 56 days apart.

Study-wide findings and limitations: Vaccine and placebo recipients had comparable non-spike TCR breadth, which fits with the vaccine containing only spike. It was noted by the authors that total T cell responses may have been underestimated by the TCR breadth and depth analyses. After vaccination, substantial breadth of spike-specific CD8+ and CD4+ T cell responses was reported. The study was not powered to compare responses between vaccine doses or regimens. Higher spike-specific TCR breadth was observed in Ad26.COV2.S recipients than in placebo recipients (P = 0.0014).

TCRbeta CDR3 regions were sequenced with the immunoSEQ Assay. After extraction, genomic DNA underwent amplification by bias-controlled multiplex PCR, followed by high-throughput sequencing. Concerning the study's data processing: To quantify the absolute abundance of every unique TCRbeta CDR3 region, sequences were collapsed and filtered. T cell fraction was estimated by normalizing TCRbeta template counts to usable DNA, with usable DNA measured through amplification of reference genes found in all nucleated cells. Repertoire TCRs were annotated as SARS-CoV-2-specific when V gene, CDR3 amino acid sequence and J gene were exactly matched to a known reactive TCR set. The reference SARS-CoV-2 TCR set came from MIRA and was filtered for enrichment in COVID-19-positive ImmuneCODE repertoires, removing public or cross-reactive TCRs. Drawing on the MIRA antigens, annotated TCRs were analysed further at the level of specific ORF or position within ORF. Breadth was defined as the number of annotated unique rearrangements divided by the total number of unique productive rearrangements, and depth was defined as the summed frequency of the annotated unique rearrangements. Two-sided Wilcoxon rank-sum tests were applied when comparing TCR breadth between groups. TCRdb stores this immuneACCESS table with in-frame sequences only. Part of the clones is absent; in the studies checked, under half of the shortfall reflects unresolved V genes, and no reason is known for the rest. V, J and clone size derive from that table, while D and trimming were established from the DNA sequence. The sample yields about 680,000 clones; more than 80% were counted once. The leading ten clones occupy nearly 1.5% of the sample.

The treatment or condition label here, explained by the study, means: around 19 received Ad26.COV2.S at low or high dose, single or two shots; about five received placebo; per-sample allocation not given. For vaccine and placebo recipients, the sequenced repertoires came from samples collected on day 63 after the first injection. Cohort 1b enrolled fewer than 30 adults aged 18-55 years at a single site in Boston, USA, between 29 July and 7 August 2020. Ad26.COV2.S was a replication-incompetent adenovirus type 26 vector that expressed a prefusion-stabilized SARS-CoV-2 spike protein derived from the original Wuhan strain. The CDR3 spans 15 residues, from the cysteine through the phenylalanine. This entry keeps only the CDR3 DNA: 45 bases, framed from base 1. Trimming takes 3 bases off V and 4 bases off J; junction bases not matched to a gene: 4. CDR1 and CDR2 are drawn from the germline V gene: MGHDK, SYGVNS.

Concerning this clone: Its antigen is currently not known. Base quality data are lacking; no much larger clone is found one base away.

The rearranged segments are TRBV25-1 and TRBJ1-4, and 8 bases in between align with TRBD1. This TCR came from a person between 18 and 65 years old who received the Ad26.COV2.S COVID-19 vaccine or a placebo. The material sequenced was peripheral blood, taken in a trial of Ad26.COV2.S vaccine versus placebo. The CDR3 protein: CASSESGQVNEKLFF. At the DNA level, the sequence is TGTGCCAGCAGTGAGTCGGGACAGGTTAATGAAAAACTGTTTTTT.